Listed below are T cell receptor beta chains from one sample, sequenced in a study of blood T cell repertoires in COVID-19. Repertoires were generated with immunoSEQ multiplex PCR, while TCRdb's copy carries only in-frame clones and drops some. The table includes 110,000 or so clones, about 87% detected once. Sequenced input: peripheral blood. These TCRs come from a woman in her forties or fifties with acute or convalescent COVID-19. CDR3s include the opening cysteine and the closing phenylalanine or tryptophan. A D gene is named only where the DNA matches it firmly. For some rows the clone size is stated as once, few or many, or as a class when expanded; others skip it.

- TRBJ1-2 TRBV30 once TGTGCCTGGCGTGATAAGGGGCTTCTCTATGGCTACACCTTC CAWRDKGLLYGYTF
TRBD1 TRBJ2-1 TRBV7-6 - TGTGCCAGCAGCTCCGGGACAGTGGAACAGTTCTTC CASSSGTVEQFF
TRBD2 TRBJ2-1 TRBV10-3 - TGTGCCACCACTACTAGCGGGGGACTAAATGAGCAGTTCTTC CATTTSGGLNEQFF
- TRBJ1-4 TRBV5-6 - TGTGCCAGCAGCTTGCCGAGGGAAAAACTGTTTTTT CASSLPREKLFF
- TRBJ2-1 TRBV21-1 - TGTGCCAGCAGCGATACACTAGCGGGGGCCTACAATGAGCAGTTCTTC CASSDTLAGAYNEQFF
- TRBJ2-7 TRBV7-8 few TGTGCCAGCAGCTTAGTTGGGGGCCCCTACGAGCAGTACTTC CASSLVGGPYEQYF
- TRBJ2-4 TRBV19 - TGTGCCAGTAGTCGGGGCAAAAACATTCAGTACTTC CASSRGKNIQYF
- TRBJ2-3 TRBV18 - TGTGCCAGCTCACCACTCGACTACAGGGTCGTGGGGAATGCAGATACGCAGTATTTT CASSPLDYRVVGNADTQYF
- TRBJ2-1 TRBV14 - TGTGCCAGCAGCCTACAAGGGACACCTTCCTCCTACAATGAGCAGTTCTTC CASSLQGTPSSYNEQFF
- TRBJ2-7 TRBV19 - TGTGCCAGTAGTCTCCGGGTCTCCTACGAGCAGTACTTC CASSLRVSYEQYF
- TRBJ2-5 TRBV3-1/TRBV3-2 - TGTGCCAGCAGCCACGAAGATAGGGGGGAGACCCAGTACTTC CASSHEDRGETQYF
TRBD2 TRBJ2-7 TRBV7-2 - TGTGCCAGCAGCGGGTTAGCGGGAGGGCGGTACGAGCAGTACTTC CASSGLAGGRYEQYF
TRBD1 TRBJ1-3 TRBV5-1 - TGCGCCAGCAGCACGTCCGGGACAGCGTACTCTGGAAACACCATATATTTT CASSTSGTAYSGNTIYF
TRBD1 TRBJ1-2 TRBV19 - TGTGCCAGTAGTATCGTGCAGGGGGACTATGGCTACACCTTC CASSIVQGDYGYTF
TRBD2 TRBJ2-4 TRBV5-5 - TGTGCCAGCAGCTCAGCGGGGGCATTAGCCAAAAACATTCAGTACTTC CASSSAGALAKNIQYF
- TRBJ1-2 TRBV11-3 - TGTGCCAGCAGCTTAGAGCCGCCACTCAACTATGGCTACACCTTC CASSLEPPLNYGYTF
TRBD1 TRBJ1-2 TRBV2 - TGTGCCAGCGATAGGACAGGGGGGGTCTATGGCTACACCTTC CASDRTGGVYGYTF
- TRBJ2-2 TRBV19 - TGTGCCAGTAGCCCCCAGGCCGGGGAGCTGTTTTTT CASSPQAGELFF
TRBD1 TRBJ1-1 TRBV19 - TGTGCCAGTTTCACCCCTCCCGTCCCGGGACAGGGACGGTACACTGAAGCTTTCTTT CASFTPPVPGQGRYTEAFF
- TRBJ1-2 TRBV6-5 - TGTGCCAGCAGCCACTTGGTTGGGGCAAATGGCTACACCTTC CASSHLVGANGYTF
- TRBJ1-4 TRBV7-2 - TGTGCCAGCAGCTTAGGCCCGGGGGTCGATGAAAAACTGTTTTTT CASSLGPGVDEKLFF
TRBD2 TRBJ2-1 TRBV19 - TGTGCCAGTAGTCGGACTAGCGGGGGCTACAATGAGCAGTTCTTC CASSRTSGGYNEQFF
TRBD1 TRBJ2-1 TRBV5-1 - TGCGCCAGCAGTGTGACAGGGGGCTTGACCTACAATGAGCAGTTCTTC CASSVTGGLTYNEQFF
TRBD2 TRBJ2-7 TRBV18 - TGTGCCAGCTCACCGGGACTAGCGGACTACGAGCAGTACTTC CASSPGLADYEQYF
TRBD1 TRBJ1-2 TRBV7-2 once TGTGCCAGCAGCACCCCGGACAGGGGGGACTATGGCTACACCTTC CASSTPDRGDYGYTF
TRBD1 TRBJ2-3 TRBV6-1 once TGTGCCAGCAGTGCCCGGGACAGGGGGCGCCCAGATACGCAGTATTTT CASSARDRGRPDTQYF
TRBD2 TRBJ2-1 TRBV11-3 - TGTGCCAGCAGCTTTGGGACCCGGGGGGGCCTAGATGAGCAGTTCTTC CASSFGTRGGLDEQFF
- TRBJ2-7 TRBV6-5 - TGTGCCAGCAGTCCACGGTCGGGAGAGCAGTACTTC CASSPRSGEQYF
TRBD1 TRBJ2-1 TRBV6-5 - TGTGCCAGCACCACACCTGGGACAGGGGGCTTTGAGCAGTTCTTC CASTTPGTGGFEQFF
- TRBJ1-1 TRBV6-6 - TGTGCCAGCAGGTACTACACCACTGAAGCTTTCTTT CASRYYTTEAFF
- TRBJ2-7 TRBV27 - TGTGCCAGCAGTACCTACCCGGCAGGGCCCTACGAGCAGTACTTC CASSTYPAGPYEQYF
- TRBJ1-2 TRBV12-3/TRBV12-4 - TGTGCCAGCAGTTTAGGAACAGGTCCCTACACCTTC CASSLGTGPYTF
- TRBJ2-3 TRBV6-6 - TGTGCCAGCAGTTACGGGGACTCTAGTTGGGATACGCAGTATTTT CASSYGDSSWDTQYF
- TRBJ2-1 TRBV19 - TGTGCCAGTAGTATAGGGGCTGAGCAGTTCTTC CASSIGAEQFF
- TRBJ1-2 TRBV5-1 - TGCGCCAGCAGCCTCTCGGGGGTCGCTAACTATGGCTACACCTTC CASSLSGVANYGYTF
TRBD2 TRBJ2-5 TRBV5-1 - TGCGCCAGCAGCTTGGGGGACTCGACAGTTAGCGGGGAGACCCAGTACTTC CASSLGDSTVSGETQYF